Here is one T cell receptor beta chain with its context. Antigen unknown. This entry is derived from a study of cytomegalovirus exposure and HLA in healthy donors. Study results and caveats: Highly shared variants forming one cluster were likely a sequencing artifact. A later analysis reportedly found fewer N-insertions in an Asian-associated ancestry cluster than the approximately 660-donor mean. Follow-up analysis later connected one missense variant in DCLRE1C with trimming of TCR beta V- and J-genes.

PCR employed 60 Vbeta and 13 Jbeta primers. Sequenced by immunoSEQ multiplex PCR; TCRdb stores in-frame clones only, minus some. The top ten clones hold less than 6% of a sample with about 120,000 clones, around 77% of them seen once. Germline values: CDR1 GTSNPN, CDR2 SVGIG (reference sequence). This CDR3 region has 14 residues. V lost 7 bases to trimming and J lost 7 bases; unmatched junction nucleotides: 14. The chain carries TRBV30 and TRBJ1-1, with 8 bases matching TRBD1. Material: PBMCs. The TCR originated in a man aged 18 to 29 in good health and CMV-seropositive. CDR3 DNA: TGTGCCTCTTTACACACACTAGACAGGGGTGAAGCTTTCTTT. Amino acids: CASLHTLDRGEAFF.